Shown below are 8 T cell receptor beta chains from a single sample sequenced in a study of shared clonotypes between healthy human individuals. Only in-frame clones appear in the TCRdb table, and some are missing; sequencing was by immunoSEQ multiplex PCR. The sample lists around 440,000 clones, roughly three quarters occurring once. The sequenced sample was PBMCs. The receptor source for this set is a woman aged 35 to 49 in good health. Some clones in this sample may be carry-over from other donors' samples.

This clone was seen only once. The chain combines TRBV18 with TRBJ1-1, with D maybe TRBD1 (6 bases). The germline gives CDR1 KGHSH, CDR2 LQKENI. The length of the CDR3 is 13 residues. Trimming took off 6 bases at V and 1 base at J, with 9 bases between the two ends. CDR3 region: CASSRDKNTEAFF. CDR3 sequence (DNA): TGTGCCAGCTCGCGGGACAAGAACACTGAAGCTTTCTTT.

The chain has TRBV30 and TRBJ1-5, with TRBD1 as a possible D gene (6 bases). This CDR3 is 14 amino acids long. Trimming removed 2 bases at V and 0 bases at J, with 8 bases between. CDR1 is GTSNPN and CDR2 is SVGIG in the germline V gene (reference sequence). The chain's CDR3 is CAWSPDSSNQPQHF. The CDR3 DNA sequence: TGTGCCTGGAGTCCGGACAGTAGCAATCAGCCCCAGCATTTT.

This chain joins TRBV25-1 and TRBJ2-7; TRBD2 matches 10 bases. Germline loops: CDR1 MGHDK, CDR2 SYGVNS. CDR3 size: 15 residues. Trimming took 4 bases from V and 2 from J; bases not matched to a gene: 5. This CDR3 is CASSARTSGPYEQYF. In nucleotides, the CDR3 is TGTGCCAGCAGTGCCCGGACTAGCGGTCCCTACGAGCAGTACTTC.

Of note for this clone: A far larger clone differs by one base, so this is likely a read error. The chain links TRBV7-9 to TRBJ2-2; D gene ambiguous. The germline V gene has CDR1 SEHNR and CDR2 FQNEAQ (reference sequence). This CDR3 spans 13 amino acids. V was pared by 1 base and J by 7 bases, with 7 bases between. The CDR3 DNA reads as TGTGCCAGCAGCTTAGGGACGCTCGGGGAGCTGTTTTTT. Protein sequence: CASSLGTLGELFF.

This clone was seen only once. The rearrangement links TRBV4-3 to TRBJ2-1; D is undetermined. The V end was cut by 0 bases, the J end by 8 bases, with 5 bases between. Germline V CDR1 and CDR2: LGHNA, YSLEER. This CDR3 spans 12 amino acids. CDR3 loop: CASSQEGHEQFF. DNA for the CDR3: TGCGCCAGCAGCCAAGAGGGTCATGAGCAGTTCTTC.

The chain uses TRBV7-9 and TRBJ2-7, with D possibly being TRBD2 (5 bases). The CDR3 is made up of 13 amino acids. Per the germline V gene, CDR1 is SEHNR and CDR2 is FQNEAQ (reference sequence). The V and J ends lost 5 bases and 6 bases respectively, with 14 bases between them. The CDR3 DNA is TGTGCCAGCAGCCAAAGTCTTAGCGCCGAGCAGTACTTC. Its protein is CASSQSLSAEQYF.

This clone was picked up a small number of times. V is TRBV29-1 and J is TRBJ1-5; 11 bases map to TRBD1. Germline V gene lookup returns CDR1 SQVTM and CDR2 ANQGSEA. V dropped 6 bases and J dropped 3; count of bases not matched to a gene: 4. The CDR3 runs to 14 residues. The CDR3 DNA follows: TGCAGCGTCCGGACAGGGGGCGCCAATCAGCCCCAGCATTTT. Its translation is CSVRTGGANQPQHF.

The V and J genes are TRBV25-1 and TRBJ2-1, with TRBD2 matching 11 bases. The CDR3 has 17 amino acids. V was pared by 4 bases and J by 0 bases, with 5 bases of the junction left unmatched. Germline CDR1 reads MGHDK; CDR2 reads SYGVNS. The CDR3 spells CASSGRLAGSSYNEQFF. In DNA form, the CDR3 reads TGTGCCAGCAGTGGAAGACTAGCGGGAAGCTCCTACAATGAGCAGTTCTTC.